This T cell receptor beta chain was identified in a study of T-cell reconstitution after alpha-beta-depleted transplantation in children. Points from the study as a whole: By one year post-transplant, T-cell counts and diversity largely arose from T cells that were newly produced.

TCRbeta library construction was performed incorporating unique molecular identifiers. MiXCR was run by TCRdb on the PCR reads, yielding one entry per CDR3 protein. The table lists more than 500,000 distinct CDR3 sequences, around 10% of them singletons, with 14% in the top ten. About this clonotype itself: The target antigen is unknown.

Trimming removed 0 bases from V and 5 bases from J, with 14 bases in between. The CDR3 totals 14 residues. Germline V lookup: CDR1 DFQATT, CDR2 SNEGSKA (reference sequence). The TCR comes from a female patient aged 2-15 years who had a stem cell transplant for aplastic anemia, so the T cells may come from the graft donor. The V call is TRBV20-1, the J call TRBJ2-7, with a tentative D call TRBD1 (5 bases). The sequences come from PBMCs, mostly from graft donor cells, collected 180 days after TCRalphabeta/CD19-depleted stem cell transplant. CDR3 amino acids: CSAREGALWHEQYF. CDR3 sequence (DNA): TGCAGTGCTAGAGAAGGGGCGCTTTGGCACGAGCAGTACTTC.